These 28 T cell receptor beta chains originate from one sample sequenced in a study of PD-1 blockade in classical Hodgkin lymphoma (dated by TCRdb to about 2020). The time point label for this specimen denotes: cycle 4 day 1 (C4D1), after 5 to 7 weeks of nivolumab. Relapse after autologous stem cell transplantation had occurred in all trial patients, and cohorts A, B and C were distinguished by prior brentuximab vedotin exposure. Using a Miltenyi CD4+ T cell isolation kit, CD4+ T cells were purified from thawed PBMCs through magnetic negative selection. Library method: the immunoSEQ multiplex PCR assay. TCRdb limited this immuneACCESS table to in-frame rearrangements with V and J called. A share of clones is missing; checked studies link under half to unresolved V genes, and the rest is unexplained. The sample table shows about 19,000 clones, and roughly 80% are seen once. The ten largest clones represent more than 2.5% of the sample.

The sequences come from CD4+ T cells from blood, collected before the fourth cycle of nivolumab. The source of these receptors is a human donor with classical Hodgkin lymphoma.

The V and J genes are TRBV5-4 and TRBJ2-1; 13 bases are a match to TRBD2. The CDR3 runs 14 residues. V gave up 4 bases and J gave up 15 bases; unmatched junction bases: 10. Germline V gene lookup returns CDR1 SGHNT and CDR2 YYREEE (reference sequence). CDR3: CASSLGTSGTRPFF. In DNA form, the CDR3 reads TGTGCCAGCAGCCTCGGGACTAGCGGGACTCGTCCGTTCTTC.

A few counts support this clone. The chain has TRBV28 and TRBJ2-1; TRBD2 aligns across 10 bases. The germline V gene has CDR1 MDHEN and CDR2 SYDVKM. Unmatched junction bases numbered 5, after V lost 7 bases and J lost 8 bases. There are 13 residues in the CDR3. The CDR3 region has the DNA TGTGCCAGCAAAGCGGGAGGGCCCCATGAGCAGTTCTTC. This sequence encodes CASKAGGPHEQFF.

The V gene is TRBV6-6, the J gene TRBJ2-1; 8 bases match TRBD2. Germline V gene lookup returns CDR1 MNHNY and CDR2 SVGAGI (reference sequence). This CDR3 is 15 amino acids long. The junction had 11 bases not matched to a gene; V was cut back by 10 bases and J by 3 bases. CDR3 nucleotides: TGTGCCATCTCTCGGGTGGCGGGAGGCTACAATGAGCAGTTCTTC. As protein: CAISRVAGGYNEQFF.

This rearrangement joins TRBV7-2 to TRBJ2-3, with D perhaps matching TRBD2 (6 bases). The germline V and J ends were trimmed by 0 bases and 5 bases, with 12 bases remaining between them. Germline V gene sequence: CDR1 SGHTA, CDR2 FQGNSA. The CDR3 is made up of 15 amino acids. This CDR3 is CASSLAGEVRDTQYF. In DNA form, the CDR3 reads TGTGCCAGCAGCTTAGCAGGGGAGGTCAGAGATACGCAGTATTTT. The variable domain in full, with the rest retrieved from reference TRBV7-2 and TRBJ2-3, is GAGVSQSPSNKVTEKGKDVELRCDPISGHTALYWYRQSLGQGLEFLIYFQGNSAPDKSGLPSDRFSAERTGGSVSTLTIQRTQQEDSAVYLCASSLAGEVRDTQYFGPGTRLTVL.

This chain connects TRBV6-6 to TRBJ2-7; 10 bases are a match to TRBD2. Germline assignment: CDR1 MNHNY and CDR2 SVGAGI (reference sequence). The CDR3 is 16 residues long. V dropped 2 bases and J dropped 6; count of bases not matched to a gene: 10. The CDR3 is CASSYSAGTSVGEQYF. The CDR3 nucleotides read TGTGCCAGCAGTTACAGCGCCGGGACTAGCGTAGGCGAGCAGTACTTC.

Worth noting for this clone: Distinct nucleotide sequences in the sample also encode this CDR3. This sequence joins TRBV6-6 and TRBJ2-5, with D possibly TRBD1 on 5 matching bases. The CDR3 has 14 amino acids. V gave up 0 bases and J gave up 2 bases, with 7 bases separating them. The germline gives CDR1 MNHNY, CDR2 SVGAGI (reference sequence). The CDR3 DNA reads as TGTGCCAGCAGTTACTCACGACAGCAAGAGACCCAGTACTTC. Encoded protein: CASSYSRQQETQYF.

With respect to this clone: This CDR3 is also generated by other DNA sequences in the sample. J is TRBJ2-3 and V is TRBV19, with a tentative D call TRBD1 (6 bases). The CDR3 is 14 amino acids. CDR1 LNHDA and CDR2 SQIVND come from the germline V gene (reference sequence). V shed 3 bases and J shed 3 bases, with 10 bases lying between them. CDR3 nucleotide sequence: TGTGCCAGTAGTATCAGGGGCGGGACAGATACGCAGTATTTT. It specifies CASSIRGGTDTQYF.

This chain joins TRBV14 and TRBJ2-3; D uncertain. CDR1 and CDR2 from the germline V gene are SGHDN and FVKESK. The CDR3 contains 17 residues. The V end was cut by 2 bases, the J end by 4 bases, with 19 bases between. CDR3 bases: TGTGCCAGCAGCCAAAGATCTTTCTCGGCCGAAGCAGATACGCAGTATTTT. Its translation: CASSQRSFSAEADTQYF.

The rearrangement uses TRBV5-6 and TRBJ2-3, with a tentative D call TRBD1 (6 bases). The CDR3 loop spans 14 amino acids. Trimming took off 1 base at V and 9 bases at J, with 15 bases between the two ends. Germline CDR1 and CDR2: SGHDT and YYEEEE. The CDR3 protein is CASSLPGQKMTQYF. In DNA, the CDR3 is TGTGCCAGCAGCTTGCCGGGACAAAAAATGACGCAGTATTTT.

The CDR3 sequence is CASSFYPNQPQHF. The CDR3 DNA is TGTGCCAGCAGTTTTTACCCGAATCAGCCCCAGCATTTT. J is TRBJ1-5 and V is TRBV6-5, with unresolved D. The CDR3 loop spans 13 amino acids. Trimming shortened V by 4 bases and J by 4 bases, and 8 bases separated the two germline ends. CDR1 MNHEY and CDR2 SVGAGI come from the germline V gene.

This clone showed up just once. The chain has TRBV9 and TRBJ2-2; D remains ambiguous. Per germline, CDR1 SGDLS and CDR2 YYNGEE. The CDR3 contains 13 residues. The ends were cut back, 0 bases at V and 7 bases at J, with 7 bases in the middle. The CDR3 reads CASSVVQGGELFF. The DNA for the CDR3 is TGTGCCAGCAGCGTAGTTCAAGGCGGGGAGCTGTTTTTT. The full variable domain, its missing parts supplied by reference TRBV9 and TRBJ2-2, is DSGVTQTPKHLITATGQRVTLRCSPRSGDLSVYWYQQSLDQGLQFLIQYYNGEERAKGNILERFSAQQFPDLHSELNLSSLELGDSALYFCASSVVQGGELFFGEGSRLTVL.

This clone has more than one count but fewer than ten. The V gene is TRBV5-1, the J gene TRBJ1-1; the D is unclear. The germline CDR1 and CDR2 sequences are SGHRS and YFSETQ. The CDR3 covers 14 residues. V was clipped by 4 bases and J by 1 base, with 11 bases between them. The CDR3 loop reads CASSQSLSNTEAFF. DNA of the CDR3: TGCGCCAGCAGCCAGTCACTATCGAACACTGAAGCTTTCTTT.

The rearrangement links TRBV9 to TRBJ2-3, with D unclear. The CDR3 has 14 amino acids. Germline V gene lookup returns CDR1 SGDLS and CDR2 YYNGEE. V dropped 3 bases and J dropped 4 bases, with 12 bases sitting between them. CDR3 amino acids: CASSAGALPDTQYF. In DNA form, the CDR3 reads TGTGCCAGCAGCGCGGGTGCTCTTCCAGATACGCAGTATTTT.

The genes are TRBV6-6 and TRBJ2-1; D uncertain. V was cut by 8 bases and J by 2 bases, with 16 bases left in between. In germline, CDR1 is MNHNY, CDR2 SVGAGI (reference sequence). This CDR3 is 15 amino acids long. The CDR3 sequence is CASQPRLHPYNEQFF. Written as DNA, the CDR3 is TGTGCCAGCCAACCAAGGCTCCATCCCTACAATGAGCAGTTCTTC.

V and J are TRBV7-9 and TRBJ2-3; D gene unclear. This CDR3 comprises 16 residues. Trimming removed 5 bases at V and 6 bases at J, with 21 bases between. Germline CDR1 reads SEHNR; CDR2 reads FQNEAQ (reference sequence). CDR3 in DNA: TGTGCCAGCAGCCCTCAAGGACCAACTCACCAGGATACGCAGTATTTT. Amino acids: CASSPQGPTHQDTQYF.

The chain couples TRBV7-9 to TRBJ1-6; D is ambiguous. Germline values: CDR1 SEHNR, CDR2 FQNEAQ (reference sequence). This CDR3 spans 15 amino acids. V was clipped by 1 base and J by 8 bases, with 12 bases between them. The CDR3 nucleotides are TGTGCCAGCAGCTTAGGTTTGTCCAGCGATTCACCCCTCCACTTT. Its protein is CASSLGLSSDSPLHF.

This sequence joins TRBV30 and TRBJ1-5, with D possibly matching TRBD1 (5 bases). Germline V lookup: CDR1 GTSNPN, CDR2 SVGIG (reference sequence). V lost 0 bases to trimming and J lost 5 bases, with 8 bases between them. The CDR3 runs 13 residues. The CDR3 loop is CAWSVGGDQPQHF. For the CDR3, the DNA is TGTGCCTGGAGTGTTGGGGGGGATCAGCCCCAGCATTTT.

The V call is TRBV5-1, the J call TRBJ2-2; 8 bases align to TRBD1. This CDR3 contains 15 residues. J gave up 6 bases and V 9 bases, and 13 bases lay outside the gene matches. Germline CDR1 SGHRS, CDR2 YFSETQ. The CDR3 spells CATTDREGRSGELFF. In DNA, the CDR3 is TGCGCCACCACGGACAGGGAAGGTCGCTCCGGGGAGCTGTTTTTT.

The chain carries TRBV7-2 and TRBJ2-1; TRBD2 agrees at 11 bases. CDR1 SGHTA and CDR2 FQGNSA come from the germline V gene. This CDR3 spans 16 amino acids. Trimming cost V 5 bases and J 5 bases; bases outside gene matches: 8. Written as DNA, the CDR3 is TGTGCCAGCAGCACCCGACCTAGCGGGGGGAACAATGAGCAGTTCTTC. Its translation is CASSTRPSGGNNEQFF.

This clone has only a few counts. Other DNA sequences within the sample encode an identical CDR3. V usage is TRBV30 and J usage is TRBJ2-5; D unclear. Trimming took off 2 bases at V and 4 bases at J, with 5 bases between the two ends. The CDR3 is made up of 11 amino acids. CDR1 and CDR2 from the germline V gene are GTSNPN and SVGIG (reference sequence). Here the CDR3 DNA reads TGTGCCTGGAGTACCGGAGAGACCCAGTACTTC. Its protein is CAWSTGETQYF.

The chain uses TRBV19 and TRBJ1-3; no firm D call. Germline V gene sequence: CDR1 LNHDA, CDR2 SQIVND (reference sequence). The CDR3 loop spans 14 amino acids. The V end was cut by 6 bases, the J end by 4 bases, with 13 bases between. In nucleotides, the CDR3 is TGTGCCAGTAGCGCAGAAAGCTCGGGAAACACCATATATTTT. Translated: CASSAESSGNTIYF.

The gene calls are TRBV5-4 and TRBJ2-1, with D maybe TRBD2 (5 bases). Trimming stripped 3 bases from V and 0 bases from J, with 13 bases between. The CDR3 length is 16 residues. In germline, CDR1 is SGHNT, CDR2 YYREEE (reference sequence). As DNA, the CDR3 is TGTGCCAGCAGCTCCGGCGGAAGCGGCTCCTACAATGAGCAGTTCTTC. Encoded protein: CASSSGGSGSYNEQFF.

CDR3 sequence: CASSSGLGVGSDTQYF. The CDR3 DNA is TGCGCCAGCAGCTCTGGACTAGGAGTGGGATCAGATACGCAGTATTTT. V usage is TRBV5-1 and J usage is TRBJ2-3; 7 positions agree with TRBD2. The CDR3 consists of 16 residues. The ends lost 3 bases at V and 4 bases at J; junction bases unmatched: 11. The germline V gene encodes CDR1 SGHRS and CDR2 YFSETQ.

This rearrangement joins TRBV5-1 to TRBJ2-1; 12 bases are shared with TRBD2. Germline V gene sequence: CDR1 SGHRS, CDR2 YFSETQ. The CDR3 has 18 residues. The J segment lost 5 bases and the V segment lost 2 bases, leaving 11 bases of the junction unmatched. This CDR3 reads CASSLHRTSGTGDNEQFF. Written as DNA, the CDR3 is TGCGCCAGCAGCTTACATAGGACTAGCGGGACGGGGGACAATGAGCAGTTCTTC.

CDR3 bases: TGCGCCAGCAGCCGCGACATCGGGACTAGCGGATACAATGAGCAGTTCTTC. This encodes CASSRDIGTSGYNEQFF. The V and J genes are TRBV5-1 and TRBJ2-1, with 11 bases that match TRBD2. V lost 4 bases, J lost 4 bases, and 10 bases stayed unmatched. From germline, CDR1 is SGHRS and CDR2 YFSETQ. CDR3 size: 17 residues.

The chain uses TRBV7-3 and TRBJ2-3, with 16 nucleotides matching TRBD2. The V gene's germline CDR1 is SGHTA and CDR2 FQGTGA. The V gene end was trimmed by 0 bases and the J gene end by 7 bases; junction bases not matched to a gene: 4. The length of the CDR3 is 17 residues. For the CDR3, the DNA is TGTGCCAGCAGCTTAACCGGGACTAGCGGGAGGGCACATACGCAGTATTTT. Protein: CASSLTGTSGRAHTQYF.

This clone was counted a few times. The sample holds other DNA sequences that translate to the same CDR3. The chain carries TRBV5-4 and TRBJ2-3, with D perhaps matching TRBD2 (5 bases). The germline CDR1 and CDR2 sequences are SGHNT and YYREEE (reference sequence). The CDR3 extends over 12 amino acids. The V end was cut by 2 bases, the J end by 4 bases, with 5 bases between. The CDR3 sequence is CASSLAADTQYF. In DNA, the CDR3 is TGTGCCAGCAGCTTAGCGGCAGATACGCAGTATTTT.

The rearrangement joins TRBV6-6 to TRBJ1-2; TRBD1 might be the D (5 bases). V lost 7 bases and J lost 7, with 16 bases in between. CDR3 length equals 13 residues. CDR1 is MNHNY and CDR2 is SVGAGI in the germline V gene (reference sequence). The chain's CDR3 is CASNLGAAGGYTF. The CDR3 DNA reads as TGTGCCAGCAATCTCGGGGCTGCGGGTGGCTACACCTTC.